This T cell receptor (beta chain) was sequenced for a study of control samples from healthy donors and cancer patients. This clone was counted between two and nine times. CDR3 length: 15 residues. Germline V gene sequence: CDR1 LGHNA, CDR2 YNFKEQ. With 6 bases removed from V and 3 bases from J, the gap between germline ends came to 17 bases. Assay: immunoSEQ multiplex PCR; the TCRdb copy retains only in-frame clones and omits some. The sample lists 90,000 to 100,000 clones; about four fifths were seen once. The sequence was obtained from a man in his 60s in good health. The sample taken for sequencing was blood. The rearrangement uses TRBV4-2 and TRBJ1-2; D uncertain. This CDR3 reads CASRADQVQYYGYTF. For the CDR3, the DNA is TGTGCCAGCAGGGCGGACCAAGTGCAGTACTATGGCTACACCTTC.